These T cell receptor beta chains were read from a single sample in a study of CD8+ T cells in alopecia areata. Produced via immunoSEQ multiplex PCR; TCRdb's table is partial and in-frame only. The profile shows some 190,000 clones, around 49% of them singletons. This specimen consisted of CD8+ T cells sorted from blood, obtained at roughly week 52, from a patient treated with tofacitinib. These receptors all stem from a human donor with alopecia areata. Both conserved end residues are part of each CDR3. A D gene is named only where the DNA matches it firmly. Only some rows state a clone size, as once, few, many or a class for expanded clones.

D | size | J | V | DNA | CDR3
. | . | TRBJ1-2 | TRBV5-4 | TGTGCCAGCAGCTTGTCTCCAGGGACCGTCTATGGCTACACCTTC | CASSLSPGTVYGYTF
. | . | TRBJ2-2 | TRBV2 | TGTGCCAGCAGTGTTCTATACACCGGGGAGCTGTTTTTT | CASSVLYTGELFF
. | . | TRBJ1-2 | TRBV6-1 | TGTGCCAGCAGTGAACGGACAGCCATCTATGGCTACACCTTC | CASSERTAIYGYTF
. | . | TRBJ2-7 | TRBV27 | TGTGCCAGCAGTTCGGGGCTCATTGGGGGGGCCCTCGAGCAGTACTTC | CASSSGLIGGALEQYF
TRBD1 | few | TRBJ1-2 | TRBV9 | TGTGCCAGCAGCGCCCAGGGGGGGCTCTATGGCTACACCTTC | CASSAQGGLYGYTF
. | . | TRBJ2-5 | TRBV7-3 | TGTGCCAGCAGCTTAACAGGGGTTTACGAAGAGACCCAGTACTTC | CASSLTGVYEETQYF
. | . | TRBJ2-2 | TRBV7-4 | TGTGCCAGCAGTAGGGGTTTCACCGGGGAGCTGTTTTTT | CASSRGFTGELFF
. | . | TRBJ2-1 | TRBV7-3 | TGTGCCAGCAGCTTTCGCCCTACGGTTTACAATGAGCAGTTCTTC | CASSFRPTVYNEQFF
. | . | TRBJ2-2 | TRBV29-1 | TGCAGCGGCCAACTAGGAGCGAACACCGGGGAGCTGTTTTTT | CSGQLGANTGELFF
. | . | TRBJ2-3 | TRBV7-8 | TGTGCCAGCAGCGCAGGGGGGGGTACGCAGTATTTT | CASSAGGGTQYF
TRBD2 | few | TRBJ2-3 | TRBV6-1 | TGTGCCAGCAGTCCAGAAAGCGGGGGTCGGGATACGCAGTATTTT | CASSPESGGRDTQYF
. | . | TRBJ1-5 | TRBV18 | TGTGCCAGCTCACCACCGGGGGAGCCCCAGCATTTT | CASSPPGEPQHF
. | . | TRBJ2-7 | TRBV29-1 | TGCAGCGTTGAAGATGGCAACGAGCAGTACTTC | CSVEDGNEQYF
. | . | TRBJ1-2 | TRBV5-6 | TGTGCCAGCAGCTTGGCCCTTCAGGGAGGGTATGGCTACACCTTC | CASSLALQGGYGYTF
. | few | TRBJ2-4 | TRBV27 | TGTGCCAGCAGTTTAAGTGGCATTCAGTACTTC | CASSLSGIQYF
TRBD1 | . | TRBJ1-1 | TRBV5-1 | TGCGCCAGCAGCGAGGGGGCGGCTATCATGAACACTGAAGCTTTCTTT | CASSEGAAIMNTEAFF
. | . | TRBJ2-1 | TRBV9 | TGTGCCAGCAGCTCCCTCGGCAATGAGCAGTTCTTC | CASSSLGNEQFF
TRBD1 | . | TRBJ2-3 | TRBV14 | TGTGCCAGCAGCCCATGGGACAGGGACTATACTACAGATACGCAGTATTTT | CASSPWDRDYTTDTQYF
TRBD1 | . | TRBJ2-7 | TRBV4-1 | TGCGCCAGCAGCCACCGGGACAGGGTTGGCGAGCAGTACTTC | CASSHRDRVGEQYF
. | . | TRBJ1-6 | TRBV2 | TGTGCCAGCAGTGAATACTCTTCGTCCTATAATTCACCCCTCCACTTT | CASSEYSSSYNSPLHF
. | . | TRBJ2-3 | TRBV5-6 | TGTGCCAGCAATGGAGGGACAGATACGCAGTATTTT | CASNGGTDTQYF
TRBD1 | . | TRBJ2-5 | TRBV6-5 | TGTGCCAGCAACCTCGGGACAGATCTCCAAGAGACCCAGTACTTC | CASNLGTDLQETQYF
TRBD1 | few | TRBJ1-2 | TRBV27 | TGTGCCAGCAGTTTGACAGGGGGCCATGGCTACACCTTC | CASSLTGGHGYTF
. | . | TRBJ2-7 | TRBV11-2 | TGTGCCAGCAGCTTAGAGTTGTCCGCGTACTACGAGCAGTACTTC | CASSLELSAYYEQYF
. | . | TRBJ2-7 | TRBV29-1 | TGCAGCGTTGCTTCCGGGACCGAAGATTACGAGCAGTACTTC | CSVASGTEDYEQYF
. | . | TRBJ2-6 | TRBV28 | TGTGCCAGCAGGAGCAGAGGGTCTGGGGCCAACGTCCTGACTTTC | CASRSRGSGANVLTF
. | . | TRBJ1-2 | TRBV4-1 | TGCGCCAGCAGCCAAGGGAGAACTACCTATGGCTACACCTTC | CASSQGRTTYGYTF
TRBD1 | few | TRBJ1-1 | TRBV10-3 | TGTGCCAGCAGACAGGGGAAAGAGATAACTTTCTTT | CASRQGKEITFF
TRBD1 | . | TRBJ2-7 | TRBV27 | TGTGCCAGCAGCACGGGACAGGGTTACTACGAGCAGTACTTC | CASSTGQGYYEQYF
TRBD1 | . | TRBJ1-2 | TRBV27 | TGTGCCAGCAGTGGGGACAGAAACTATGGCTACACCTTC | CASSGDRNYGYTF
. | few | TRBJ2-7 | TRBV6-5 | TGTGCCAGCAGTTACTCTGGCGAGCAGTACTTC | CASSYSGEQYF
. | . | TRBJ1-4 | TRBV30 | TGTGCCTGGATTCGACGGGGGGCAGCTAATGAAAAACTGTTTTTT | CAWIRRGAANEKLFF
. | . | TRBJ1-1 | TRBV19 | TGTGCCAGTAGTAGGGCTAGGGCCCAATTGGGCACTGAAGCTTTCTTT | CASSRARAQLGTEAFF
. | . | TRBJ1-6 | TRBV27 | TGTGCCAGCAGCCCCGGGCAGGGTCCCCCAAGCTCCTATAATTCACCCCTCCACTTT | CASSPGQGPPSSYNSPLHF
. | . | TRBJ2-7 | TRBV30 | TGTGCCTGGAATCGAGTGGACGAGCAGTACTTC | CAWNRVDEQYF
. | . | TRBJ2-7 | TRBV4-1 | TGCGCCAGCAGGAACACCTTTGGCGACGAGCAGTACTTC | CASRNTFGDEQYF
TRBD2 | few | TRBJ2-1 | TRBV7-9 | TGTGCCAGCAGCCGCGGGGGGGCCAGCTACAATGAGCAGTTCTTC | CASSRGGASYNEQFF
. | . | TRBJ2-2 | TRBV25-1 | TGTGCCAGCAGTGAGACCCCGGGGACCGGGGAGCTGTTTTTT | CASSETPGTGELFF
. | . | TRBJ1-5 | TRBV5-6 | TGTGCCAGCAGCTTGGCCGAAAGGGGCGCGGGGCAGCCCCAGCATTTT | CASSLAERGAGQPQHF
. | few | TRBJ2-7 | TRBV2 | TGTGCCAGCAGTGAAGAAAGGGTCGAGCAGTACTTC | CASSEERVEQYF
. | . | TRBJ2-1 | TRBV5-1 | TGCGCCAGCAGCTTGGGCGCCTACAATGAGCAGTTCTTC | CASSLGAYNEQFF
. | . | TRBJ2-5 | TRBV30 | TGTGTCTGGAGCCCAGTGGGAATGGGGGTGGAGACCCAGTACTTC | CVWSPVGMGVETQYF
. | . | TRBJ2-7 | TRBV7-9 | TGTGCCAGCAGGATCAAGAACGAGCAGTACTTC | CASRIKNEQYF
. | . | TRBJ2-7 | TRBV11-2 | TGTGCCAGCAGCTTAGGGTGGGAAGCGAACGAGCAGTACTTC | CASSLGWEANEQYF
. | . | TRBJ1-2 | TRBV5-6 | TGTGCCAGCAGCTTGTGGGAGGATACAGGGGGCTACACCTTC | CASSLWEDTGGYTF
. | once | TRBJ2-1 | TRBV27 | TGTGCCAGCAGTTTAGGCTACAATGAGCAGTTCTTC | CASSLGYNEQFF
TRBD1 | . | TRBJ2-5 | TRBV5-1 | TGCGCCAGCACGGACAGGGGCCACCAAGAGACCCAGTACTTC | CASTDRGHQETQYF
TRBD1 | few | TRBJ2-7 | TRBV27 | TGTGCCAGCAGTTTATCCATGGACAGGTACGGATCCCTCGAGCAGTACTTC | CASSLSMDRYGSLEQYF
TRBD2 | . | TRBJ2-1 | TRBV10-3 | TGTGCCATCAGGGAGACCAGGGGGAGCGGGGGGACTTACAATGAGCAGTTCTTC | CAIRETRGSGGTYNEQFF
TRBD1 | . | TRBJ1-2 | TRBV29-1 | TGCAGCGTTGAAGCGACAGGGCCCCGCTATGGCTACACCTTC | CSVEATGPRYGYTF
. | few | TRBJ2-3 | TRBV2 | TGTGCCGGGATGGGAGGCACAGATACGCAGTATTTT | CAGMGGTDTQYF
TRBD1 | . | TRBJ2-1 | TRBV2 | TGTGCCAGCAGTCCCGGGACAGGAGAGCAGTTCTTC | CASSPGTGEQFF
. | . | TRBJ1-2 | TRBV30 | TGTGCCTGGTCTATTCGGGGGTTTGGCTACACCTTC | CAWSIRGFGYTF
TRBD1 | once | TRBJ2-7 | TRBV18 | TGTGCCAGCTCACCACGGACAGGCGAGCAGTACTTC | CASSPRTGEQYF
. | . | TRBJ1-1 | TRBV7-8 | TGTGCCAGCATAGGGGTGGCCGAAGCTTTCTTT | CASIGVAEAFF
. | . | TRBJ2-1 | TRBV5-8 | TGTGCCAGCAGCCAGCAAGAGGGCTATGAGCAGTTCTTC | CASSQQEGYEQFF
. | few | TRBJ1-5 | TRBV27 | TGTGCCATAGGGCCTCCTGGGGCTCAGCCCCAGCATTTT | CAIGPPGAQPQHF
TRBD1 | . | TRBJ1-2 | TRBV5-6 | TGTGCCAGCAGCTTCGGACAGGCCCTCTATGGCTACACCTTC | CASSFGQALYGYTF